This T cell receptor beta chain is drawn from a study of T cell responses to AZD1222 COVID-19 vaccine. Study findings and constraints: The donors showed a predominance of white British ancestry and of females, with possible underestimation of clonal diversity. The reported proportion of spike-specific TCRs targeting unmutated variant regions was nearly half. Researchers took repertoire samples only after the peak T cell response had come.

Data came from immunoSEQ multiplex PCR; TCRdb stores just in-frame clones and leaves some out. The sample has about 95,000 clones, less than 90% seen once. Points on this clone: Antigen: not known.

The source is an adult in good health. The material sequenced was peripheral blood, taken on day 0 of AZD1222 vaccination.

CDR3 amino acids: CASSEGSGEGSPLHF. As DNA, the CDR3 is TGTGCCAGCAGTGAAGGATCGGGAGAAGGGTCACCCCTCCACTTT. This chain uses TRBV6-4 with TRBJ1-6; D call uncertain. The CDR3 spans 15 residues. The V gene's germline CDR1 is MRHNA and CDR2 SNTAGT. V lost 3 bases and J lost 10, with 16 bases in between.